A selection of T cell receptor beta chains follows, all from one sample in a study of T cell changes during pregnancy in multiple sclerosis. Here immunoSEQ multiplex PCR was the method, and the copy in TCRdb shows in-frame clones only, minus some. This sample has 95,000 to 100,000 clones, with 75% to 95% found just once. The input for sequencing was peripheral blood, taken in the second trimester of pregnancy. Receptor source: a female donor with multiple sclerosis, enrolled in a pregnancy study. Both conserved end residues are part of each CDR3. The order of the fields is CDR3 protein, CDR3 DNA, J gene, V gene, clone size, D gene. A D gene is named only where the DNA matches it firmly. Size is stated for part of the rows, as once, few or many counts, or as a class when the clone is expanded.

CDR3 protein: CASSQDLGGGEKLFF
CDR3 DNA: TGCGCCAGCAGCCAAGATCTAGGGGGCGGAGAAAAACTGTTTTTT
J gene: TRBJ1-4
V gene: TRBV4-1
clone size: -
D gene: TRBD1

CDR3 protein: CASSRGLFTDTQYF
CDR3 DNA: TGTGCCAGCAGCAGGGGACTCTTCACAGATACGCAGTATTTT
J gene: TRBJ2-3
V gene: TRBV7-2
clone size: -
D gene: -

CDR3 protein: CASSFSLRDISQETQYF
CDR3 DNA: TGTGCCAGCAGCTTCTCCCTTCGGGACATATCCCAAGAGACCCAGTACTTC
J gene: TRBJ2-5
V gene: TRBV13
clone size: -
D gene: -

CDR3 protein: CASSQAIGGGGTQYF
CDR3 DNA: TGTGCCAGCAGCCAAGCCATAGGGGGGGGTGGGACGCAGTATTTT
J gene: TRBJ2-3
V gene: TRBV4-2
clone size: -
D gene: -

CDR3 protein: CASSPAGRQETQYF
CDR3 DNA: TGTGCCAGCAGTCCAGCGGGACGTCAAGAGACCCAGTACTTC
J gene: TRBJ2-5
V gene: TRBV28
clone size: -
D gene: TRBD2

CDR3 protein: CASSPGTGDVGTQYF
CDR3 DNA: TGTGCCAGCAGCCCCGGGACAGGGGATGTCGGGACCCAGTACTTC
J gene: TRBJ2-5
V gene: TRBV11-3
clone size: -
D gene: TRBD1

CDR3 protein: CASSLLLAGNEQFF
CDR3 DNA: TGTGCCAGCAGTTTATTACTAGCGGGAAATGAGCAGTTCTTC
J gene: TRBJ2-1
V gene: TRBV27
clone size: few
D gene: TRBD2

CDR3 protein: CASSRSRDQPQHF
CDR3 DNA: TGTGCCAGCTCACGGTCACGCGATCAGCCCCAGCATTTT
J gene: TRBJ1-5
V gene: TRBV18
clone size: once
D gene: -

CDR3 protein: CASSPGTAGNTIYF
CDR3 DNA: TGTGCCAGCTCACCTGGGACAGCAGGAAACACCATATATTTT
J gene: TRBJ1-3
V gene: TRBV18
clone size: -
D gene: TRBD1

CDR3 protein: CASSTGTSGSSYNEQFF
CDR3 DNA: TGTGCCAGTAGTACCGGGACTAGCGGGAGTTCCTACAATGAGCAGTTCTTC
J gene: TRBJ2-1
V gene: TRBV19
clone size: -
D gene: TRBD2

CDR3 protein: CATSRVGSGMVTGISYNEQFF
CDR3 DNA: TGTGCCACCAGCAGAGTTGGTAGCGGGATGGTCACGGGGATCTCCTACAATGAGCAGTTCTTC
J gene: TRBJ2-1
V gene: TRBV15
clone size: -
D gene: TRBD2

CDR3 protein: CASRPGAGKGDNEQFF
CDR3 DNA: TGTGCCAGTAGGCCCGGAGCGGGAAAGGGGGACAATGAGCAGTTCTTC
J gene: TRBJ2-1
V gene: TRBV19
clone size: -
D gene: -

CDR3 protein: CASSLEVSARGHGYTF
CDR3 DNA: TGCGCCAGCAGCTTGGAGGTCTCTGCCAGGGGGCATGGCTACACCTTC
J gene: TRBJ1-2
V gene: TRBV5-1
clone size: -
D gene: TRBD1

CDR3 protein: CASSSGDPDTQYF
CDR3 DNA: TGTGCCAGCAGTTCAGGGGATCCAGATACGCAGTATTTT
J gene: TRBJ2-3
V gene: TRBV6-5
clone size: once
D gene: -

CDR3 protein: CASSPGQGHYEQYF
CDR3 DNA: TGTGCCAGCAGCCCGGGACAGGGCCACTACGAGCAGTACTTC
J gene: TRBJ2-7
V gene: TRBV11-3
clone size: -
D gene: TRBD1

CDR3 protein: CASSYSWTGEGYGYTF
CDR3 DNA: TGTGCCAGCAGTTACTCGTGGACAGGGGAGGGGTATGGCTACACCTTC
J gene: TRBJ1-2
V gene: TRBV6-5
clone size: -
D gene: TRBD1

CDR3 protein: CASSPHLAGGSGTQYF
CDR3 DNA: TGTGCCAGCAGCCCACATTTGGCGGGAGGGTCAGGGACCCAGTACTTC
J gene: TRBJ2-5
V gene: TRBV11-2
clone size: few
D gene: TRBD2

CDR3 protein: CASSLDGQMNTEAFF
CDR3 DNA: TGCGCCAGCAGCTTGGATGGACAGATGAACACTGAAGCTTTCTTT
J gene: TRBJ1-1
V gene: TRBV5-1
clone size: -
D gene: -

CDR3 protein: CASSRDFTGELFF
CDR3 DNA: TGTGCCAGCAGTCGGGACTTTACCGGGGAGCTGTTTTTT
J gene: TRBJ2-2
V gene: TRBV25-1
clone size: -
D gene: -

CDR3 protein: CSSGPGYEQYF
CDR3 DNA: TGCTCATCCGGACCAGGGTACGAGCAGTACTTC
J gene: TRBJ2-7
V gene: TRBV20-1
clone size: once
D gene: -

CDR3 protein: CASSQVEGLASGKNNEQFF
CDR3 DNA: TGCGCCAGCAGCCAAGTGGAGGGTTTAGCTAGCGGGAAAAACAATGAGCAGTTCTTC
J gene: TRBJ2-1
V gene: TRBV4-1
clone size: -
D gene: TRBD2

CDR3 protein: CASSLAGGAYNEQFF
CDR3 DNA: TGTGCCAGCAGCTTGGCGGGAGGGGCCTACAATGAGCAGTTCTTC
J gene: TRBJ2-1
V gene: TRBV5-4
clone size: -
D gene: TRBD2

CDR3 protein: CAWSVLAGANTF
CDR3 DNA: TGTGCCTGGAGTGTACTCGCAGGGGCCAACACCTTC
J gene: TRBJ1-2
V gene: TRBV30
clone size: -
D gene: -

CDR3 protein: CASSASTGTRHGYTF
CDR3 DNA: TGTGCCAGCAGTGCATCAACCGGGACAAGGCATGGCTACACCTTC
J gene: TRBJ1-2
V gene: TRBV27
clone size: few
D gene: -

CDR3 protein: CASSLSRQVDSWDTEAFF
CDR3 DNA: TGTGCCAGTAGCCTAAGTCGGCAGGTTGATTCCTGGGACACTGAAGCTTTCTTT
J gene: TRBJ1-1
V gene: TRBV19
clone size: -
D gene: -

CDR3 protein: CASSLGTGRVLYEQYF
CDR3 DNA: TGTGCCAGCAGTTTGGGGACAGGGCGGGTTTTATACGAGCAGTACTTC
J gene: TRBJ2-7
V gene: TRBV27
clone size: -
D gene: TRBD1

CDR3 protein: CASSPRTGEGTEAFF
CDR3 DNA: TGTGCCAGCAGCCCTAGGACAGGGGAGGGCACTGAAGCTTTCTTT
J gene: TRBJ1-1
V gene: TRBV5-4
clone size: -
D gene: TRBD1

CDR3 protein: CASSFGPGQGMLATGELFF
CDR3 DNA: TGTGCCAGCAGCTTTGGGCCGGGACAGGGAATGTTAGCGACCGGGGAGCTGTTTTTT
J gene: TRBJ2-2
V gene: TRBV11-2
clone size: once
D gene: TRBD1

CDR3 protein: CASSIRGWASGSSYNEQFF
CDR3 DNA: TGTGCCAGTAGTATTAGGGGATGGGCTAGCGGAAGCTCCTACAATGAGCAGTTCTTC
J gene: TRBJ2-1
V gene: TRBV19
clone size: -
D gene: TRBD2

CDR3 protein: CASSPSGSQETQYF
CDR3 DNA: TGTGCCAGCAGCCCCTCGGGGTCCCAAGAGACCCAGTACTTC
J gene: TRBJ2-5
V gene: TRBV7-2
clone size: -
D gene: -

CDR3 protein: CASSPGQGNGYTF
CDR3 DNA: TGCGCCAGCAGCCCGGGACAGGGTAATGGCTACACCTTC
J gene: TRBJ1-2
V gene: TRBV4-1
clone size: -
D gene: TRBD1

CDR3 protein: CASSAGTSGSLETQYF
CDR3 DNA: TGTGCCAGCAGCGCCGGGACTAGCGGGAGCTTAGAGACCCAGTACTTC
J gene: TRBJ2-5
V gene: TRBV11-2
clone size: -
D gene: TRBD2

CDR3 protein: CASSRGLAGVNGEQFF
CDR3 DNA: TGTGCCAGCAGCCGGGGACTAGCGGGAGTAAATGGTGAGCAGTTCTTC
J gene: TRBJ2-1
V gene: TRBV5-4
clone size: few
D gene: TRBD2